The rows below give T cell receptor beta chains drawn from one sample of a study of control samples from healthy donors and cancer patients. Sequencing used immunoSEQ multiplex PCR; TCRdb keeps in-frame clones, though not all of them. This table has fewer than 300,000 clones, about four fifths appearing once. Specimen: PBMCs. The receptors shown here come from a woman in her fifties or sixties with lung cancer. Each CDR3 is given with its conserved first and last residue. The D gene is left open where the match is weak. The size field is filled for only some rows; it gives once, few, many or a size class.

CDR3 protein,CDR3 DNA,D gene,V gene,J gene,clone size
CSVHGDTEAFF,TGCAGTGTTCATGGGGACACTGAAGCTTTCTTT,-,TRBV20-1,TRBJ1-1,-
CASSVGYTDTQYF,TGCGCCAGCAGTGTGGGGTACACAGATACGCAGTATTTT,-,TRBV10-1,TRBJ2-3,-
CASSQISGSNQPQHF,TGTGCCAGTAGTCAAATCAGCGGGAGCAATCAGCCCCAGCATTTT,-,TRBV19,TRBJ1-5,once
CASSPDRYQPQHF,TGTGCCAGCTCACCGGACCGGTATCAGCCCCAGCATTTT,-,TRBV18,TRBJ1-5,once
CASSQADRGLSGANVLTF,TGTGCCAGCAGCCAAGCGGACAGGGGGCTATCTGGGGCCAACGTCCTGACTTTC,TRBD1,TRBV3-1/TRBV3-2,TRBJ2-6,-
CAWSVGGSGVHYGYTF,TGTGCCTGGAGTGTGGGGGGAAGCGGGGTTCACTATGGCTACACCTTC,-,TRBV30,TRBJ1-2,-
CASSLGPSGEKLFF,TGTGCCAGCAGCTTGGGACCCTCCGGCGAAAAACTGTTTTTT,-,TRBV5-6,TRBJ1-4,once
CASSPSRDRAKNIQYF,TGTGCCAGCAGCCCATCCCGGGACAGAGCCAAAAACATTCAGTACTTC,TRBD1,TRBV5-6,TRBJ2-4,-
CASSPGGGSNQPQHF,TGTGCCAGCAGCCCTGGGGGGGGGAGCAATCAGCCCCAGCATTTT,-,TRBV6-6,TRBJ1-5,once
CASSQERRGRTEAFF,TGCGCCAGCAGCCAAGAGCGCCGGGGGAGGACTGAAGCTTTCTTT,-,TRBV4-1,TRBJ1-1,-
CASSDPDYEQYF,TGTGCCAGCAGTGATCCAGACTACGAGCAGTACTTC,-,TRBV6-4,TRBJ2-7,-
CASSAGADNSPLHF,TGTGCCAGCAGCGCAGGGGCAGATAATTCACCCCTCCACTTT,-,TRBV28,TRBJ1-6,-
CASRFGGNTEAFF,TGCGCCAGCAGGTTCGGGGGGAACACTGAAGCTTTCTTT,-,TRBV5-1,TRBJ1-1,few
CASSLSPGTVYGYTF,TGTGCCAGCAGCCTTTCCCCCGGGACGGTCTATGGCTACACCTTC,-,TRBV14,TRBJ1-2,-
CASSGSRQGSYNEQFF,TGTGCCAGCAGCGGAAGCCGACAGGGCTCCTACAATGAGCAGTTCTTC,TRBD1,TRBV27,TRBJ2-1,-
CASSSPRDDGSRFAFF,TGTGCCAGCAGCTCGCCCAGGGACGACGGTAGTAGGTTTGCTTTCTTT,-,TRBV7-8,TRBJ1-1,-
CATAGRGTYEQYF,TGTGCCACCGCCGGCAGGGGAACCTACGAGCAGTACTTC,-,TRBV28,TRBJ2-7,few
CATRGGPNEKLFF,TGTGCCACAAGAGGGGGTCCTAATGAAAAACTGTTTTTT,-,TRBV10-3,TRBJ1-4,-
CASSNRAGANVLTF,TGTGCCAGCAGTAACAGGGCTGGGGCCAACGTCCTGACTTTC,-,TRBV6-4,TRBJ2-6,-
CATSGNTGELFF,TGTGCCACCAGCGGCAACACCGGGGAGCTGTTTTTT,-,TRBV15,TRBJ2-2,-